This T cell receptor beta chain originates from a study of blood T cell repertoires in COVID-19. Study information: Donors in the United States, Italy and Spain gave samples during acute or convalescent COVID-19. In each case, the material was cDNA or gDNA derived from T cells, B-cell-depleted T cells, or PBMCs.

The assay was immunoSEQ multiplex PCR, and TCRdb's table has in-frame clones only and misses some. The repertoire holds about 170,000 clones, with around 85% as singletons. Only one count was recorded for this clone. The germline V gene has CDR1 LGHNA and CDR2 YSLEER. The V end was cut by 1 base, the J end by 6 bases, with 19 bases between. CDR3 length: 17 amino acids. This chain connects TRBV4-3 to TRBJ2-1; the D gene is possibly TRBD2 (6 bases). The TCR comes from a man in his fifties or sixties who had recovered from COVID-19. The sequenced sample was peripheral blood. The CDR3 is CASSQVLRGGVGNEQFF. In DNA, the CDR3 is TGCGCCAGCAGCCAAGTTTTACGCGGCGGGGTGGGCAATGAGCAGTTCTTC.